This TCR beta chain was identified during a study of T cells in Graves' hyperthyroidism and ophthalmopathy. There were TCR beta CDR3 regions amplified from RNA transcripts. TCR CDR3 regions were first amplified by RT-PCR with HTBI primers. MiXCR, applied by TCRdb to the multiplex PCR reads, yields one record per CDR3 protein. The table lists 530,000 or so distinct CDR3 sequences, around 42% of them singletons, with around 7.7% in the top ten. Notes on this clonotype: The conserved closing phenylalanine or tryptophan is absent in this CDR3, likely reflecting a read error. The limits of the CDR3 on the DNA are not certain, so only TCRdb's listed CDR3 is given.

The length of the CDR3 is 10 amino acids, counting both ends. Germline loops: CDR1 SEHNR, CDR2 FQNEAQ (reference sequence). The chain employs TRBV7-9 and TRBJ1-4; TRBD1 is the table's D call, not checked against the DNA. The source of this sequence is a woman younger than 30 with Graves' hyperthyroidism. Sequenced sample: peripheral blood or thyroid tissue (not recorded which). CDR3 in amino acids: CASSWMGQNY.